The 24 T cell receptor beta chains presented below share a single source sample, sequenced in a study of neurological immune-mediated disorders. TCRdb passed the 5' RACE reads through MiXCR, listing each CDR3 protein once. The sample contains roughly 30,000 distinct CDR3 sequences, 9% to 13% of which appear only once. Material for sequencing was PBMCs. These receptors were collected from a woman aged 55-75 years in good health.

This clonotype appeared many times. The chain combines TRBV6-1 with TRBJ1-2; 10 bases align to TRBD1. This CDR3 region has 15 residues. Germline V lookup: CDR1 MNHNS, CDR2 SASEGT. V was clipped by 5 bases and J by 5 bases; unmatched bases: 8. This chain's CDR3 is CASSWTGGGSYGYTF. CDR3 bases: TGTGCCAGCAGTTGGACAGGGGGAGGTTCTTATGGCTACACCTTC.

In regard to this clonotype: This may be a read error: a much more frequent sequence differs by one nucleotide. The chain carries TRBV19 and TRBJ2-7; TRBD1 agrees at 7 bases. This CDR3 comprises 15 residues. Germline values: CDR1 LNHDA, CDR2 SQIVND (reference sequence). The CDR3, as DNA: TGTGCCAGTAGTATCCGGACAGGTTCTTCCTACGAGCAGCACTTC. It yields the protein CASSIRTGSSYEQHF.

This clonotype was counted at least ten times. This sequence joins TRBV11-2 and TRBJ2-3, with 12 nucleotides matching TRBD2. This CDR3 contains 18 residues. In germline, CDR1 is SGHAT, CDR2 FQNNGV. Trimming took 5 bases from V and 3 from J; bases not matched to a gene: 12. The CDR3 nucleotides read TGTGCCAGCAGCCCCGGAGTCCTAGCGGGGGGGGAAACAGATACGCAGTATTTT. Amino acids: CASSPGVLAGGETDTQYF. The whole variable domain, remainder taken from reference TRBV11-2 and TRBJ2-3, is EAGVAQSPRYKIIEKRQSVAFWCNPISGHATLYWYQQILGQGPKLLIQFQNNGVVDDSQLPKDRFSAERLKGVDSTLKIQPAKLEDSAVYLCASSPGVLAGGETDTQYFGPGTRLTVL.

This clonotype occurred many times. The chain joins TRBV20-1 to TRBJ1-5, with TRBD1 as a possible D gene (5 bases). V lost 5 bases, J lost 2 bases, and 13 bases lay in between. The CDR3 covers 14 residues. CDR1 DFQATT and CDR2 SNEGSKA come from the germline V gene (reference sequence). The chain's CDR3 is CSAVGTGGNQPQHF. The CDR3 nucleotides are TGCAGTGCTGTGGGGACTGGTGGCAATCAGCCCCAGCATTTT.

By sample share, this clonotype is medium-sized (0.01 to 0.1%). The CDR3 spells CASSSQFRLYEQYF. CDR3 sequence (DNA): TGTGCCAGCAGCTCCCAGTTTCGGCTCTACGAGCAGTACTTC. The V call is TRBV7-2, the J call TRBJ2-7; no clear D gene. The CDR3 loop spans 14 amino acids. V lost 4 bases and J 3 bases, leaving 13 bases between the germline ends. The V gene's germline CDR1 is SGHTA and CDR2 FQGNSA.

This clonotype was detected ten times or more. V usage is TRBV20-1 and J usage is TRBJ1-5; D is unclear. The CDR3 is made up of 14 amino acids. CDR1 DFQATT and CDR2 SNEGSKA come from the germline V gene (reference sequence). The V and J ends lost 3 bases and 3 bases respectively, with 12 bases between them. The CDR3 DNA is TGCAGTGCTAGTCGGGGTGTGGACAATCAGCCCCAGCATTTT. Translated: CSASRGVDNQPQHF.

This clonotype was detected many times. At one end the junction does not follow the germline gene, possibly because of a read error. This chain uses TRBV20-1 with TRBJ1-2, with 8 bases matching TRBD1. This CDR3 comprises 13 residues. Looked up from germline, CDR1 is DFQATT and CDR2 is SNEGSKA (reference sequence). The CDR3 loop reads CSTSTTGVHGYTF. The CDR3 region has the DNA TGCAGTACTAGTACGACAGGGGTGCATGGCTACACCTTC.

There are many counts of this clonotype. V gene TRBV20-1 combines with J gene TRBJ2-4; TRBD2 matches at 8 bases. Germline V lookup: CDR1 DFQATT, CDR2 SNEGSKA (reference sequence). The trim removed 5 bases at V and 9 bases at J, leaving 9 bases unmatched. The CDR3 extends over 13 amino acids. The CDR3 region is CSAGTGGPSIQYF. As DNA, the CDR3 is TGCAGTGCTGGGACGGGGGGGCCAAGCATTCAGTACTTC.

The chain links TRBV6-2 or TRBV6-3 to TRBJ2-2; the D gene is possibly TRBD2 (6 bases). Looked up from germline, CDR1 is MNHEY and CDR2 is SVGEGT. The CDR3 is 17 amino acids. V shed 6 bases and J shed 2 bases, with 19 bases lying between them. CDR3 in amino acids: CASSPSRSGSNTGELFF. The CDR3 DNA is TGTGCCAGCAGCCCCTCGAGGAGCGGGTCCAACACCGGGGAGCTGTTTTTT.

This clonotype was observed at least ten times. V and J are TRBV7-2 and TRBJ2-7; possibly TRBD2 for D (6 bases). V lost 2 bases, J lost 6 bases, and 14 bases lay in between. CDR1 and CDR2 from the germline V gene are SGHTA and FQGNSA. The CDR3 is made up of 14 amino acids. The CDR3: CASSLFAGTSEQYF. As DNA, the CDR3 is TGTGCCAGCAGCTTATTTGCCGGGACTTCCGAGCAGTACTTC.

This sequence joins TRBV7-2 and TRBJ2-3; 8 bases agree with TRBD2. The length of the CDR3 is 16 residues. From germline, CDR1 is SGHTA and CDR2 FQGNSA. CDR3 region: CARSLNPGGAGDTQYF. CDR3 DNA sequence: TGTGCAAGGAGCTTGAATCCCGGGGGGGCTGGAGATACGCAGTATTTT.

This clonotype was seen at least ten times. The chain employs TRBV12-3 or TRBV12-4 and TRBJ2-7; D may correspond to TRBD1 or TRBD2 (7 bases each). The length of the CDR3 is 15 residues. The germline V and J ends were trimmed by 7 bases and 3 bases, with 19 bases remaining between them. The CDR3 is CASKGGQGEFYEQYF. The CDR3 bases are TGTGCCAGCAAGGGGGGGCAGGGGGAATTCTACGAGCAGTACTTC.

Many counts were recorded for this clonotype. The chain joins TRBV20-1 to TRBJ2-1; D is uncertain. The CDR3 covers 11 residues. Germline V gene data show CDR1 as DFQATT and CDR2 as SNEGSKA (reference sequence). The V end lost 1 base, the J end lost 8 bases, and 6 bases lay between the germline ends. The CDR3 coding sequence is TGCAGTGCTAGAGGAGGAGATGAGCAGTTCTTC. This translates into CSARGGDEQFF.

This clonotype has at least ten counts. The gene calls are TRBV4-3 and TRBJ1-6, with D perhaps matching TRBD1 (5 bases). CDR1 is LGHNA, CDR2 YSLEER, per germline. V shed 4 bases and J shed 9 bases, with 22 bases lying between them. This CDR3 is built from 17 residues. The CDR3 here is CASSLRPGLGLGSPLHF. Written as DNA, the CDR3 is TGCGCCAGCAGCCTCCGCCCGGGGCTCGGGTTAGGTTCACCCCTCCACTTT.

This clonotype was counted ten times or more. V usage is TRBV12-3 or TRBV12-4 and J usage is TRBJ2-7; D is unresolved. Trimming stripped 1 base from V and 1 base from J, with 8 bases between. This CDR3 has 14 amino acids. The CDR3 sequence is CASSLGNPSYEQYF. The CDR3 region has the DNA TGTGCCAGCAGTTTAGGGAATCCGTCCTACGAGCAGTACTTC.

The sample holds many counts of this clonotype. The chain has TRBV9 and TRBJ2-3, with TRBD2 matching 8 bases. J gave up 3 bases and V 0 bases, and 3 bases lay outside the gene matches. Germline values: CDR1 SGDLS, CDR2 YYNGEE. The CDR3 runs to 15 residues. The CDR3 nucleotides are TGTGCCAGCAGCGTAGAGGCGGGGGGAACAGATACGCAGTATTTT. This codes for CASSVEAGGTDTQYF.

This clonotype was picked up many times. The V and J genes are TRBV7-7 and TRBJ2-3, with D possibly being TRBD1 or TRBD2 (5 bases each). Between the trimmed V and J ends, which lost 5 bases and 7 bases, there was a span of 19 bases. The CDR3 length is 15 residues. CDR1 is SSHAT, CDR2 FNYEAQ, per germline (reference sequence). CDR3 region: CASSPSRDVSHTQYF. CDR3 bases: TGTGCCAGCAGCCCGTCCCGGGACGTTTCTCATACGCAGTATTTT.

This clonotype was picked up many times. The gene calls are TRBV29-1 and TRBJ1-1; TRBD1 aligns across 7 bases. Unmatched junction bases numbered 8, after V lost 4 bases and J lost 0 bases. The CDR3 spans 15 residues. The germline CDR1 and CDR2 sequences are SQVTM and ANQGSEA. The CDR3, as DNA: TGCAGCGTTGTGGGGCCGGGACAGTTGAACACTGAAGCTTTCTTT. Translated, it gives CSVVGPGQLNTEAFF.

This clonotype was detected many times. This chain connects TRBV10-3 to TRBJ2-6; TRBD1 is a possible D gene (6 bases). Trimming took off 0 bases at V and 0 bases at J, with 18 bases between the two ends. This CDR3 has 20 amino acids. CDR1 and CDR2 from the germline V gene are ENHRY and SYGVKD. The CDR3 spells CAISESRVGQMSSGANVLTF. The CDR3 DNA sequence: TGTGCCATCAGTGAGTCGAGGGTTGGACAGATGAGCTCTGGGGCCAACGTCCTGACTTTC.

This clonotype was found many times. This chain joins TRBV5-5 and TRBJ2-5; the D call may be TRBD1 or TRBD2 (7 bases each). The CDR3 length is 14 residues. V lost 3 bases and J 1 base, leaving 10 bases between the germline ends. CDR1 and CDR2 (germline): SGHKS, YYEKEE (reference sequence). CDR3 nucleotide sequence: TGTGCCAGCAGCTGGGAGGGGGCCCAAGAGACCCAGTACTTC. It specifies CASSWEGAQETQYF.

This clonotype occurred many times. The rearrangement uses TRBV5-1 and TRBJ2-1; 11 nucleotides align to TRBD2. Per the germline V gene, CDR1 is SGHRS and CDR2 is YFSETQ. This CDR3 has 17 residues. The V segment lost 3 bases and the J segment 4 bases; nucleotides outside the gene matches: 9. This chain's CDR3 is CASSWIAGGPQYNEQFF. In nucleotides, the CDR3 is TGCGCCAGCAGCTGGATAGCGGGGGGGCCCCAATACAATGAGCAGTTCTTC.

This clonotype was seen repeatedly, ten times or more. The chain employs TRBV7-2 and TRBJ2-7, with TRBD1 identical over 8 bases. Germline V gene lookup returns CDR1 SGHTA and CDR2 FQGNSA. The length of the CDR3 is 15 residues. Losses at the gene ends were 5 bases for V and 0 bases for J; bases not matched to a gene: 6. CDR3 sequence: CASSRQGPSSYEQYF. The CDR3 DNA reads as TGTGCCAGCAGCCGACAGGGGCCGAGCTCCTACGAGCAGTACTTC.

As to this clonotype: A much larger clone differs from this one at a single base, so this may be a read error. The CDR3 here is CASSLELAGGKETQYF. DNA for the CDR3: TGCGCCAGCAGCTTGGAACTAGCGGGGGGGAAAGAGACCCAGTACTTC. This sequence joins TRBV5-1 and TRBJ2-5, with 13 positions matching TRBD2. V trimming: 0 bases; J trimming: 3 bases; junction bases outside the gene matches: 2. CDR3 size: 16 residues. Germline-derived CDR1 and CDR2 are SGHRS and YFSETQ.

This clonotype was detected only a few times. This chain connects TRBV7-6 to TRBJ2-5; the D is unclear. V dropped 5 bases and J dropped 3 bases, with 10 bases sitting between them. CDR3 length equals 13 residues. Germline lookup yields CDR1 SGHVS and CDR2 FNYEAQ. CDR3 sequence reads: CASSLGPEETQYF. CDR3 nucleotide sequence: TGTGCCAGCAGCCTTGGTCCAGAAGAGACCCAGTACTTC.